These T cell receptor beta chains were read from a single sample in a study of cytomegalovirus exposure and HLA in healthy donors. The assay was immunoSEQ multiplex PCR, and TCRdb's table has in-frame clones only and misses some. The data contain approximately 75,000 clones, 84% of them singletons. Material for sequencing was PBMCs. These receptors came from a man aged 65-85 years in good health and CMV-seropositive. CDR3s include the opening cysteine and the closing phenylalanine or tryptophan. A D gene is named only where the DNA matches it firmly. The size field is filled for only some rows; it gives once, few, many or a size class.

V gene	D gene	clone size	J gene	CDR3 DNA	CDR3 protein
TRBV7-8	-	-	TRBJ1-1	TGTGCCAGCAGCGCACAGGCGATGAACACTGAAGCTTTCTTT	CASSAQAMNTEAFF
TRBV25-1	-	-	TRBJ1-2	TGTGCCAGCTACACTAACTATGGCTACACCTTC	CASYTNYGYTF
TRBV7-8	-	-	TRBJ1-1	TGTGCCAGCAGACAAGGAGGGAACACTGAAGCTTTCTTT	CASRQGGNTEAFF
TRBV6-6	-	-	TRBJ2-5	TGTGCCAGCGGTCAAGGGGTACAAGAGACCCAGTACTTC	CASGQGVQETQYF
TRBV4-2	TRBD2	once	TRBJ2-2	TGTGCCAGCAGCCTGGGGACTAGCGGGGTGAACACCGGGGAGCTGTTTTTT	CASSLGTSGVNTGELFF
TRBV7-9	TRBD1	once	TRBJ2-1	TGTGCCAGCAGTACCCCCTCGGGACAGGGGGTTAAGCAGTTCTTC	CASSTPSGQGVKQFF
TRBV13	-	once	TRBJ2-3	TGTGCCAGCAGATTAATGAGCGACTACACAGATACGCAGTATTTT	CASRLMSDYTDTQYF
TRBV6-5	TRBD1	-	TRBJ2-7	TGTGCCAGCAGTTACTACCGACAGGGGGCCTACGAGCAGTACTTC	CASSYYRQGAYEQYF
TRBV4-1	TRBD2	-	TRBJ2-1	TGCGCCAGCAGCCAAGCCCGCGGGAGGGGGAGGGGGGGAGCGGGTGAGCAGTTCTTC	CASSQARGRGRGGAGEQFF
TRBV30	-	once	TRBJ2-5	TGTGCCTGGAGTTACGGGACCCACCCGGGGGCCCAGTACTTC	CAWSYGTHPGAQYF
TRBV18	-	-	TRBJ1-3	TGTGCCAGCTCACTCTCCGGGACTTCCAGTGGATCCATATATTTT	CASSLSGTSSGSIYF
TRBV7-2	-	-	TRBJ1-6	TGTGCCAGCAGCTTAGTTCCAGGGATGGGGTCACCCCTCCACTTT	CASSLVPGMGSPLHF
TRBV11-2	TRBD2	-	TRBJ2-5	TGTGCCAGCAGCTTCACTGCGGGGGACGAGACCCAGTACTTC	CASSFTAGDETQYF
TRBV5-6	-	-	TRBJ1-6	TGTGCCAGCAGCTCGGATAATTCACCCCTCCACTTT	CASSSDNSPLHF
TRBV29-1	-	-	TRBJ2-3	TGCAGCGTTGAGCTCGGGGGGCTGGATACGCAGTATTTT	CSVELGGLDTQYF
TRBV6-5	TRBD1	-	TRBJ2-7	TGTGCCACGAACCAAGGGGGCTCGGGCGAGCAGTACTTC	CATNQGGSGEQYF
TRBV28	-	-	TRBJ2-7	TGTGCCAGCAGTTTACCGGGGGGCGACGAGCAGTACTTC	CASSLPGGDEQYF
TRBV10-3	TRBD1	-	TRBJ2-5	TGTGCCATCAGACCGGGACAGAATCAAGAGACCCAGTACTTC	CAIRPGQNQETQYF
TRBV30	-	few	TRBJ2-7	TGTGCCTGGAGAGAGCAGGGATTCTCCTACGAGCAGTACTTC	CAWREQGFSYEQYF
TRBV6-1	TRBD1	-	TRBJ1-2	TGTGCCAGCACAGGACAGGGAAACTACGACTATGGCTACACCTTC	CASTGQGNYDYGYTF
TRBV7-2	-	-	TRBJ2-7	TGTGCCAGCAGCTTGTCCGGCGGAGGGGCCATCTACGAGCAGTACTTC	CASSLSGGGAIYEQYF
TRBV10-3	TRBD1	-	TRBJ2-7	TGTGCCATCAGTGAGTCGGGGACAGGCGCCTACGAGCAGTACTTC	CAISESGTGAYEQYF
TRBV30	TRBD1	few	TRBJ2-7	TGTGCCTGGAGTGGACAGGGGGCGCTGGAGCAGTACTTC	CAWSGQGALEQYF
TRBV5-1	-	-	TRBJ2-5	TGCGCCAGCAGCGCGCACTTGCAAGAGACCCAGTACTTC	CASSAHLQETQYF
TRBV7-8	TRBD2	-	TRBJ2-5	TGTGCCAGCAGCTTAGGTAGCGGGGGGGCCAGGGAGACCCAGTACTTC	CASSLGSGGARETQYF
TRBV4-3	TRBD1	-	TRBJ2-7	TGCGCCAGCAGCCAAGAAGACAGGGGGCTCGAGCAGTACTTC	CASSQEDRGLEQYF
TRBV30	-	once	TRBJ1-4	TGTGCCTGGAGTACGGGGGATGCGGAAAAACTGTTTTTT	CAWSTGDAEKLFF
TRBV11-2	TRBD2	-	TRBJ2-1	TGTGCCAGCAGCCGAGATTTAGTAGCGGGTGGGAATGAGCAGTTCTTC	CASSRDLVAGGNEQFF
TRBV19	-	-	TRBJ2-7	TGTGCCAGTAGTATAACGAACAGAGACTACGAGCAGTACTTC	CASSITNRDYEQYF
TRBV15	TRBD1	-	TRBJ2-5	TGTGCCACCAGTAGAGACAGGGGAGAGACCCAGTACTTC	CATSRDRGETQYF
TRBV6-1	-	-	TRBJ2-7	TGTGCCAGCAGCGTCGGGTTCTCCTACGAGCAGTACTTC	CASSVGFSYEQYF
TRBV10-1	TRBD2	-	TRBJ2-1	TGCGCCAGCAGTGACGGGGGACTAGCGGGGAATGAGCAGTTCTTC	CASSDGGLAGNEQFF
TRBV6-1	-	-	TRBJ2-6	TGTGCCAGCAGGGGGGACACTGGGGCCAACGTCCTGACTTTC	CASRGDTGANVLTF
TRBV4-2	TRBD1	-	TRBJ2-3	TGTGCCAGCAGCGCCCGACAGGGGGCGACAGATACGCAGTATTTT	CASSARQGATDTQYF
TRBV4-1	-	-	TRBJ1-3	TGCGCCAGCAGTCGGGGTGGAAACACCATATATTTT	CASSRGGNTIYF
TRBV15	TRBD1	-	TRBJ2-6	TGTGCCACCAGCGCCCGGACAGGGGGAGCGGGGGCCAACGTCCTGACTTTC	CATSARTGGAGANVLTF
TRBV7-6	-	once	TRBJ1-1	TGTGCCAGCAGCTTACAGGAATCGACTGAAGCTTTCTTT	CASSLQESTEAFF
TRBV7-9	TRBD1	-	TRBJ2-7	TGTGCCAGCAGCTACAGGGGCGGAAACGACGAGCAGTACTTC	CASSYRGGNDEQYF
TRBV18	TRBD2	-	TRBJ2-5	TGTGCCAGCTCACCAGTTGCGGGAGGGGAGACCCAGTACTTC	CASSPVAGGETQYF
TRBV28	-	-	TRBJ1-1	TGTGCCAGCAGTGTCCCACAGGTACCCACTGAAGCTTTCTTT	CASSVPQVPTEAFF
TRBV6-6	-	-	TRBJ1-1	TGTGCCAGCAGACCGGGGGGGTGGGACACTGAAGCTTTCTTT	CASRPGGWDTEAFF
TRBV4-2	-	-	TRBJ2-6	TGTGCCAGCAGCCAAGTCGTGACAGCTAACCCTCGATCCTCTGGGGCCAACGTCCTGACTTTC	CASSQVVTANPRSSGANVLTF
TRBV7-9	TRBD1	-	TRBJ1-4	TGTGCCAGCAGTAGGGGACAGGGGGATGAAAAACTGTTTTTT	CASSRGQGDEKLFF
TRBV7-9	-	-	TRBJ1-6	TGTGCCAGCGCACCCTTCGGGAACGGGGCCCTCCACTTT	CASAPFGNGALHF
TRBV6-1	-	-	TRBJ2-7	TGTGCCAGCAGCCTAGACTCCTACGAGCAGTACTTC	CASSLDSYEQYF
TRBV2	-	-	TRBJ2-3	TGTGCCAGCAGTGAAATCAGGGTGACGAGGACAGATACGCAGTATTTT	CASSEIRVTRTDTQYF
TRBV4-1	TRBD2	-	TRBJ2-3	TGCGCCAGCAGCCCGACTAGCGGAAGCACAGATACGCAGTATTTT	CASSPTSGSTDTQYF
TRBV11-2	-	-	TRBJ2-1	TGTGCCAGCAGCTTAGCCCCGGGACAAGGGGACTACAATGAGCAGTTCTTC	CASSLAPGQGDYNEQFF
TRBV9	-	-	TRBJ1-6	TGTGCCAGCAGCAAAACGCAGGGCTATAATTCACCCCTCCACTTT	CASSKTQGYNSPLHF
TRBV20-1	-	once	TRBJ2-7	TGCAGTGCTAGGGTGGGGGACTCACGCTACTTC	CSARVGDSRYF
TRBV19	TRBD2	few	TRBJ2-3	TGTGCCAGTAGTAGAACCTGGACTAGCGTTCCAGATACGCAGTATTTT	CASSRTWTSVPDTQYF
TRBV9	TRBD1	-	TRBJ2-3	TGTGCCAGCAGCGTAGAAGATGGGACAGATTATACGCAGTATTTT	CASSVEDGTDYTQYF
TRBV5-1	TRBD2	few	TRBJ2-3	TGCGCCAGCAGCTTGGTTGCGGGGGGCACAGATACGCAGTATTTT	CASSLVAGGTDTQYF
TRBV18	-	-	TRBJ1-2	TGTGCCAGCTCAGTAGAATCAAACTATGGCTACACCTTC	CASSVESNYGYTF
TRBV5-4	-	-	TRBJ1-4	TGTGCCAGCAGCTTGGTCGGGGGGGAGGAAAAACTGTTTTTT	CASSLVGGEEKLFF
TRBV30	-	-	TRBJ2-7	TGTGCCTGGAGTCAGGCTTACGAGCAGTACTTC	CAWSQAYEQYF
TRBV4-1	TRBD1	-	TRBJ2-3	TGCGCCAGCAGCCAAAGGGGGCGGACGGGATCTCCAGATACGCAGTATTTT	CASSQRGRTGSPDTQYF
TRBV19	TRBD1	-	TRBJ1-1	TGTGCCAGTAGCGACAGGGGATACACTGAAGCTTTCTTT	CASSDRGYTEAFF
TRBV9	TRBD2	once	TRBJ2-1	TGTGCCAGCAGCGTGGGCGGGAGAGATGAGCAGTTCTTC	CASSVGGRDEQFF